This T cell receptor beta chain was sequenced for a study of graft-versus-host responses after intestinal transplantation. Study-wide background: The study gave all recipients anti-thymocyte globulin induction, then tacrolimus and steroids for two to three years. Points from the study as a whole: Recipient-marrow GvH clones were detected, some having first appeared in ileum or blood.

The graft tissue was processed, and this released both intraepithelial and lamina propria lymphocytes. For this clone: Its antigen is not known.

Germline assignment: CDR1 SGHNT and CDR2 YYREEE (reference sequence). The CDR3 extends over 16 amino acids. Trimming left V 0 bases short and J 4 bases short, with 11 bases between. Clones were read by immunoSEQ multiplex PCR, and TCRdb kept only the in-frame ones, dropping some. Found here are around 8,000 clones, roughly 82% of them singletons; the top ten hold 10%. Sequencing used ileum tissue, obtained roughly 19 weeks after transplant. This receptor was taken from a human patient who received an intestinal transplant, so some T cells may come from the graft donor. The chain recombines TRBV5-4 with TRBJ1-6; D remains unclear. The CDR3, as DNA: TGTGCCAGCAGCTTGGGGGTCCTAAATTATAATTCACCCCTCCACTTT. Protein: CASSLGVLNYNSPLHF.